Listed below are T cell receptor beta chains from one sample, sequenced in a study of CD8+ T cells in alopecia areata. Clones were sequenced by immunoSEQ multiplex PCR, and TCRdb holds only the in-frame ones, with some missing. The sample holds about 110,000 clones, 59% seen once. The specimen was CD8+ T cells sorted from blood. Receptor source: a human donor in good health. Both conserved end residues are part of each CDR3. The order of the fields is clone size, D gene, J gene, V gene, CDR3 protein, CDR3 DNA. The D gene is left open where the match is weak. Not every row has a clone size; where given, it reads once, few, many or a size class.

.,TRBD1,TRBJ1-1,TRBV27,CASTLGQGGTEAFF,TGTGCCAGCACCCTCGGACAGGGAGGAACTGAAGCTTTCTTT
.,TRBD2,TRBJ2-7,TRBV10-2,CASKPSGLAGEQYF,TGCGCCAGCAAACCCTCAGGACTAGCAGGCGAGCAGTACTTC
.,TRBD2,TRBJ2-7,TRBV5-6,CASSFSGGEQYF,TGTGCCAGCAGCTTCTCGGGAGGCGAGCAGTACTTC
.,.,TRBJ1-1,TRBV7-9,CASSFPNSEAFF,TGTGCCAGCAGCTTTCCAAACAGTGAAGCTTTCTTT
once,TRBD2,TRBJ2-7,TRBV6-1,CASSELAPSGVNYEQYF,TGTGCCAGCAGCGAACTCGCCCCTAGCGGGGTGAACTACGAGCAGTACTTC
.,.,TRBJ2-6,TRBV7-2,CASCRGSVGSGANVLTF,TGTGCCAGCTGCCGGGGTTCGGTAGGATCTGGGGCCAACGTCCTGACTTTC
.,TRBD1,TRBJ2-7,TRBV4-1,CASSQVGQGDSYEQYF,TGCGCCAGCAGCCAAGTAGGACAGGGGGATTCCTACGAGCAGTACTTC
few,TRBD1,TRBJ2-2,TRBV30,CAWSVPGQGMRFWAGELFF,TGTGCCTGGAGTGTACCGGGACAGGGTATGAGGTTTTGGGCCGGGGAGCTGTTTTTT
once,.,TRBJ2-6,TRBV19,CASTARGTASFSGANVLTF,TGTGCCAGTACCGCTCGGGGGACCGCGTCTTTCTCTGGGGCCAACGTCCTGACTTTC
.,.,TRBJ1-1,TRBV7-8,CASSLSGFGYTEAFF,TGTGCCAGCAGCTTATCTGGGTTCGGGTACACTGAAGCTTTCTTT
.,.,TRBJ1-2,TRBV6-6,CASSYIEDSRTYGYTF,TGTGCCAGCAGTTACATAGAGGACAGTAGAACCTATGGCTACACCTTC
.,.,TRBJ1-1,TRBV30,CAWSVGGSTEAFF,TGTGCCTGGAGTGTAGGGGGGAGCACTGAAGCTTTCTTT
few,.,TRBJ1-2,TRBV29-1,CSVEDLQEDGYTF,TGCAGCGTTGAAGATCTACAGGAGGATGGCTACACCTTC
.,.,TRBJ2-7,TRBV6-6,CASSYSQGTYEQYF,TGTGCCAGCAGTTACTCTCAGGGGACCTACGAGCAGTACTTC
.,.,TRBJ2-5,TRBV7-2,CASSFGRETQYF,TGTGCCAGCAGCTTTGGGCGAGAGACCCAGTACTTC
.,.,TRBJ1-4,TRBV27,CASGLLSTNEKLFF,TGTGCCAGCGGCCTACTCTCAACTAATGAAAAACTGTTTTTT
.,TRBD2,TRBJ2-2,TRBV30,CAWWYSGGAGTGELFF,TGTGCCTGGTGGTATAGCGGGGGGGCCGGCACCGGGGAGCTGTTTTTT
many,TRBD2,TRBJ2-3,TRBV4-2,CASSPSGGASDTQYF,TGTGCCAGCAGCCCTAGCGGGGGGGCCTCAGATACGCAGTATTTT
.,.,TRBJ1-1,TRBV29-1,CSVENTEAFF,TGCAGCGTTGAGAACACTGAAGCTTTCTTT
few,TRBD2,TRBJ2-7,TRBV4-2,CASSQRLAGAYEQYF,TGTGCCAGCAGCCAACGACTAGCGGGGGCCTACGAGCAGTACTTC
.,.,TRBJ1-1,TRBV4-1,CASSQDPVTPPTLEAFF,TGCGCCAGCAGCCAAGATCCGGTCACCCCCCCAACCCTTGAAGCTTTCTTT
.,.,TRBJ1-1,TRBV30,CAWSVGTRGTEAFF,TGTGCCTGGAGTGTGGGGACGCGGGGGACTGAAGCTTTCTTT
.,TRBD2,TRBJ2-1,TRBV4-1,CASSHGPGRGIYEQFF,TGCGCCAGCAGCCACGGTCCTGGGAGGGGCATCTATGAGCAGTTCTTC
many,.,TRBJ2-1,TRBV9,CASSAIPGTSPYNEQFF,TGTGCCAGCAGCGCCATCCCGGGCACTAGCCCATACAATGAGCAGTTCTTC
.,.,TRBJ1-3,TRBV4-3,CASSQDTVFSGNTIYF,TGCGCCAGCAGCCAAGATACAGTTTTCTCTGGAAACACCATATATTTT
.,TRBD1,TRBJ1-2,TRBV6-5,CASSGTGYGYTF,TGTGCCAGCAGCGGGACAGGGTATGGCTACACCTTC
.,TRBD1,TRBJ2-7,TRBV28,CASRYLDRASHEQYF,TGTGCCAGCAGGTATCTTGACAGGGCGAGTCACGAGCAGTACTTC
few,.,TRBJ2-1,TRBV7-6,CASSDGQGGYEQFF,TGTGCCAGCAGCGACGGACAGGGAGGGTATGAGCAGTTCTTC
.,.,TRBJ2-5,TRBV6-1,CASSEDYTQETQYF,TGTGCCAGCAGTGAGGACTATACCCAAGAGACCCAGTACTTC
few,.,TRBJ2-7,TRBV7-6,CATHLEWQYF,TGTGCCACACACCTTGAATGGCAGTACTTC
.,.,TRBJ2-7,TRBV12-5,CASGLSSGTWEAYEQYF,TGTGCTAGTGGTTTGTCCTCCGGGACCTGGGAGGCCTACGAGCAGTACTTC
.,TRBD1,TRBJ2-3,TRBV11-2,CASSSDRQGTSTDTQYF,TGTGCCAGCAGCTCAGATAGACAGGGGACCTCCACAGATACGCAGTATTTT
.,TRBD2,TRBJ2-1,TRBV2,CASTSGGTRGNEQFF,TGTGCCAGCACCAGCGGGGGGACGAGGGGGAATGAGCAGTTCTTC
few,.,TRBJ2-3,TRBV29-1,CSVEDADRFTDTQYF,TGCAGCGTTGAAGATGCGGACAGATTCACAGATACGCAGTATTTT
.,.,TRBJ1-6,TRBV7-3,CASSLSHGRSFLHF,TGTGCCAGCAGCTTATCACACGGCCGTAGTTTCCTCCACTTT
.,TRBD2,TRBJ2-4,TRBV27,CASSPSGGRAKNIQYF,TGTGCCAGCAGTCCAAGCGGGGGGAGGGCCAAAAACATTCAGTACTTC
.,.,TRBJ2-7,TRBV19,CASSTEDGYYEQYF,TGTGCCAGTAGTACAGAGGACGGCTACTACGAGCAGTACTTC
few,.,TRBJ1-3,TRBV5-6,CASSPLPGNTIYF,TGTGCCAGCAGCCCCTTGCCGGGAAACACCATATATTTT
few,.,TRBJ2-1,TRBV5-1,CASSLLGGPSYNEQFF,TGCGCCAGCAGCTTGCTCGGGGGGCCGTCCTACAATGAGCAGTTCTTC
few,TRBD1,TRBJ1-2,TRBV4-3,CASSPDRGWHGYTF,TGCGCCAGCAGCCCGGACAGGGGTTGGCATGGCTACACCTTC
.,.,TRBJ2-7,TRBV13,CASSANGRSYEQYF,TGTGCCAGCAGCGCCAACGGGCGTTCCTACGAGCAGTACTTC
few,.,TRBJ2-1,TRBV10-3,CAISENGSEDEQFF,TGTGCCATCAGTGAGAACGGCTCCGAGGATGAGCAGTTCTTC
.,.,TRBJ2-2,TRBV4-1,CASSLDGGELFF,TGCGCCAGCAGCCTCGACGGCGGGGAGCTGTTTTTT
.,TRBD2,TRBJ2-3,TRBV7-9,CASSLGGTSGAFGTDTQYF,TGTGCCAGCAGCTTGGGAGGGACTAGCGGGGCCTTCGGCACAGATACGCAGTATTTT
.,.,TRBJ2-1,TRBV10-3,CAIRERGQLNEQFF,TGTGCCATCAGGGAGCGGGGACAGTTGAATGAGCAGTTCTTC
few,.,TRBJ1-6,TRBV7-6,CASSFGSSYNSPLHF,TGTGCCAGCAGCTTCGGGAGCTCCTATAATTCACCCCTCCACTTT
.,TRBD1,TRBJ2-2,TRBV10-1,CASVDRVTGELFF,TGCGCCAGCGTCGACAGGGTCACCGGGGAGCTGTTTTTT
.,.,TRBJ2-3,TRBV13,CASSAGTDTQYF,TGTGCCAGCAGCGCGGGCACAGATACGCAGTATTTT
.,.,TRBJ2-7,TRBV6-5,CASSYTHTTVLSEQYF,TGTGCCAGCAGTTACACGCACACCACCGTTTTAAGCGAGCAGTACTTC
.,.,TRBJ2-6,TRBV7-3,CASSLMAVTDLSSGANVLTF,TGTGCCAGCAGCTTAATGGCGGTTACGGATTTAAGCTCTGGGGCCAACGTCCTGACTTTC